The present T cell receptor (beta chain) was sequenced within a study of regulatory T cells in long-lasting Graves disease. Findings and caveats of the study: When disease was persistent, TRBV28, TRBJ1-2 and TRBJ2-5 were the favored segments.

As for time point: newly diagnosed GD, antithyroid drugs for less than 3 months. RNA from PBMCs was the source of the TCR library. CDR3 length: 16 residues. CDR1 and CDR2 (germline): MNHEY, SVGEGT. V was cut by 2 bases and J by 0 bases, with 13 bases left in between. This clonotype came up many times. The antigen is undetermined. The TCR beta library used iRepertoire HTBI primers with Arm-PCR amplification of CDR3. TCRdb processed the multiplex PCR reads anew with MiXCR; each CDR3 protein has one entry. Found here are a few hundred thousand distinct CDR3 sequences, 10% to 15% of them singletons; the top ten hold approximately 17%. The same specimen was also included in a second study, on T cells in Graves' hyperthyroidism and ophthalmopathy. As that study records: Patients aged 18 to 65 had newly diagnosed hyperthyroidism that had lasted under 2 months. When the TCR CDR3 underwent first-round RT-PCR, the HTBI primer set was used.

The J gene is TRBJ1-2, the V gene TRBV6-2 or TRBV6-3, with a weak D call TRBD1 (5 bases). Sequencing used peripheral blood mononuclear cells (PBMCs), obtained at new diagnosis, from a patient treated with antithyroid drugs. The sequence was collected from a woman aged 18-35 years with Graves disease. The CDR3 loop reads CASSYTYRRSNYGYTF. DNA of the CDR3: TGTGCCAGCAGTTACACGTACAGGCGATCTAACTATGGCTACACCTTC.